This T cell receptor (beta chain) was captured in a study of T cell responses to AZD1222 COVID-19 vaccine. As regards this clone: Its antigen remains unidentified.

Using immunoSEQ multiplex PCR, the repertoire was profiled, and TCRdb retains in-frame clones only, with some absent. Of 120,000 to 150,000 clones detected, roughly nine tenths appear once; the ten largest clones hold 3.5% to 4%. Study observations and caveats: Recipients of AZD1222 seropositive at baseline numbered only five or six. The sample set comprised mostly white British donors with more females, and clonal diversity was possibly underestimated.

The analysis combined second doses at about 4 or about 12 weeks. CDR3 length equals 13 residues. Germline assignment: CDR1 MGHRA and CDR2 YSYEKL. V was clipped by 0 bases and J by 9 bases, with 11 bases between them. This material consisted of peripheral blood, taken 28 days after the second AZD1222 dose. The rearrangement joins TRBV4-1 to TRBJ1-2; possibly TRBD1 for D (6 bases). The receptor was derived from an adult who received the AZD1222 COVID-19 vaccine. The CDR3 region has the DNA TGCGCCAGCAGCCAAGAAGGCGGGGGCAGCTACACCTTC. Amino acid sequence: CASSQEGGGSYTF.